This T cell receptor (beta chain) is drawn from a study of Tregs in tolerant kidney transplant recipients. The study's findings and limits: The small number of patients limits these findings pending further validation. The most relevant donor-specific Treg TCRbeta repertoire apparently came from expansion with activated donor B cells.

Unstimulated Tregs (CD4+CD25+CD127-) and CD4+CD25- non-Tregs were sorted from PBMCs. Before regulatory T cell sorting, thawed PBMCs rested overnight at 37°C in 150 to 250 IU/ml IL-2. On this clone: The target antigen is unknown.

Measured with immunoSEQ multiplex PCR; TCRdb has only the in-frame clones, and not every one. This table holds roughly 49,000 clones, about 89% found once. The CDR3 totals 13 residues. Trimming took 6 bases from V and 4 from J; bases not matched to a gene: 4. Germline V gives CDR1 MNHEY, CDR2 SVGAGI. The specimen was Tregs from blood. This sequence joins TRBV6-5 and TRBJ2-5; 8 nucleotides align to TRBD1. The TCR sequence derives from a human donor in good health. The CDR3 reads CASRITGGETQYF. CDR3 DNA: TGTGCCAGCAGGATCACAGGGGGAGAGACCCAGTACTTC.